These 18 T cell receptor beta chains share one sample of origin, sequenced in a study of response to subunit inactivated influenza vaccine. TCRdb reprocessed the RT-PCR reads via MiXCR and lists one record per CDR3 protein. The data hold around 650,000 distinct CDR3 sequences, with 15% to 17% observed a single time. The sequencing used PBMCs from blood, collected about 13 days after vaccination. Receptor source: a man aged 50 to 60 who received an inactivated influenza vaccine.

This clonotype was detected ten times or more. V gene TRBV29-1 combines with J gene TRBJ2-5; D is unclear. Germline CDR1 SQVTM, CDR2 ANQGSEA. The V end lost 4 bases, the J end lost 5 bases, and 5 bases lay between the germline ends. CDR3 length: 10 residues. The CDR3, as DNA: TGCAGCGTTGTAGCCGAGACCCAGTACTTC. Translated: CSVVAETQYF.

This clonotype was detected ten times or more. V gene TRBV5-1 combines with J gene TRBJ1-2; D is unclear. CDR1 and CDR2 (germline): SGHRS, YFSETQ. The length of the CDR3 is 14 residues. With 4 bases removed from V and 2 bases from J, the gap between germline ends came to 12 bases. The CDR3 DNA follows: TGCGCCAGCAGCCCCCGGACCCTAAACTATGGCTACACCTTC. Its translation is CASSPRTLNYGYTF.

J is TRBJ2-7 and V is TRBV7-9, with 13 positions matching TRBD2. CDR3 length: 15 residues. Trimming cost V 4 bases and J 5 bases; bases outside gene matches: 5. In germline, CDR1 is SEHNR, CDR2 FQNEAQ (reference sequence). The CDR3 DNA follows: TGTGCCAGCAGCTCGACTAGCGGGAGGCACGACGAGCAGTACTTC. Encoded protein: CASSSTSGRHDEQYF. Together with reference TRBV7-9 and TRBJ2-7, the CDR3 gives the full variable domain: DTGVSQNPRHKITKRGQNVTFRCDPISEHNRLYWYRQTLGQGPEFLTYFQNEAQLEKSRLLSDRFSAERPKGSFSTLEIQRTEQGDSAMYLCASSSTSGRHDEQYFGPGTRLTVT.

This clonotype was detected only a few times. V gene TRBV10-3 combines with J gene TRBJ1-5; D unclear. Germline CDR1 reads ENHRY; CDR2 reads SYGVKD. Trimming removed 6 bases from V and 6 bases from J, with 12 bases in between. The length of the CDR3 is 13 residues. The chain's CDR3 is CAISSAEGQPQHF. CDR3 DNA sequence: TGTGCCATCAGCTCGGCAGAGGGTCAGCCCCAGCATTTT.

This clonotype was detected only a few times. The chain recombines TRBV7-9 with TRBJ2-7; 7 bases are shared with TRBD2. The junction had 7 bases not matched to a gene; V was cut back by 3 bases and J by 2 bases. The CDR3 totals 15 residues. CDR1 and CDR2 from the germline V gene are SEHNR and FQNEAQ (reference sequence). The CDR3 protein is CASSLMASGTYEQYF. The CDR3 nucleotides are TGTGCCAGCAGCTTGATGGCTAGCGGTACCTACGAGCAGTACTTC.

The chain links TRBV30 to TRBJ2-3; D is possibly TRBD1 (6 bases). In germline, CDR1 is GTSNPN, CDR2 SVGIG (reference sequence). There are 11 residues in the CDR3. V was trimmed by 3 bases and J by 5 bases, leaving 6 bases between them. The CDR3 coding sequence is TGTGCCTGGAGAGGGGGAGATACGCAGTATTTT. The encoded protein is CAWRGGDTQYF.

There are many counts of this clonotype. The chain links TRBV20-1 to TRBJ2-7; D is unclear. The CDR3 totals 12 residues. The germline V gene encodes CDR1 DFQATT and CDR2 SNEGSKA (reference sequence). V shed 3 bases and J shed 4 bases, with 10 bases lying between them. The CDR3 loop is CSASEQTYEQYF. For the CDR3, the DNA is TGCAGTGCTAGTGAGCAGACGTACGAGCAGTACTTC.

The chain combines TRBV20-1 with TRBJ1-2, with a weak D call TRBD1 (6 bases). There are 15 residues in the CDR3. In germline, CDR1 is DFQATT, CDR2 SNEGSKA (reference sequence). With 1 base removed from V and 4 bases from J, the gap between germline ends came to 16 bases. DNA of the CDR3: TGCAGTGCTAGAGCACTGGCAGGGGATACCTATGGCTACACCTTC. This encodes CSARALAGDTYGYTF.

About this clonotype: At one end, the junction sequence differs from germline, possibly due to a read error. The chain links TRBV5-6 to TRBJ2-5, with a possible D match to TRBD2 (5 bases). CDR3 length: 14 residues. The germline CDR1 and CDR2 sequences are SGHDT and YYEEEE. The CDR3 spells CAISHGHGVETQYF. The DNA of the CDR3 is TGTGCCATCAGCCACGGGCACGGGGTTGAGACCCAGTACTTC.

This clonotype was found many times. CDR3 residues: CASSLVLLGKDTEAFF. CDR3 nucleotide sequence: TGTGCCAGCAGCTTAGTCTTACTGGGGAAGGACACTGAAGCTTTCTTT. This chain connects TRBV7-8 to TRBJ1-1; D is ambiguous. Trimming took 1 base from V and 3 from J, leaving 15 bases between them. Germline loops: CDR1 SGHVS, CDR2 FQNEAQ. There are 16 residues in the CDR3. Based on the CDR3 plus reference TRBV7-8 and TRBJ1-1, the full variable domain is GAGVSQSPRYKVAKRGQDVALRCDPISGHVSLFWYQQALGQGPEFLTYFQNEAQLDKSGLPSDRFFAERPEGSVSTLKIQRTQQEDSAVYLCASSLVLLGKDTEAFFGQGTRLTVV.

This chain joins TRBV12-3 or TRBV12-4 and TRBJ2-3; maybe TRBD2 (6 bases). V lost 5 bases and J 2 bases, leaving 11 bases between the germline ends. The CDR3 totals 14 residues. In nucleotides, the CDR3 is TGTGCCAGCAGTAGCCTAGCGAACACAGATACGCAGTATTTT. Amino acids: CASSSLANTDTQYF.

This clonotype was counted ten times or more. V is TRBV15 and J is TRBJ1-2; D unclear. Germline CDR1 LNHNV, CDR2 YYDKDF (reference sequence). V lost 5 bases to trimming and J lost 0 bases, with 10 bases between them. The CDR3 has 14 amino acids. This chain's CDR3 is CATSLHGANYGYTF. CDR3 coding DNA: TGTGCCACCAGCCTACACGGAGCTAACTATGGCTACACCTTC.

The chain carries TRBV7-6 and TRBJ1-1; unclear D gene. The germline gives CDR1 SGHVS, CDR2 FNYEAQ. This CDR3 has 14 amino acids. Trimming shortened V by 2 bases and J by 3 bases, and 10 bases separated the two germline ends. The CDR3: CASSLPGWDTEAFF. The CDR3 region has the DNA TGTGCCAGCAGCTTACCGGGCTGGGACACTGAAGCTTTCTTT.

The chain uses TRBV20-1 and TRBJ2-1, with 10 bases identical to TRBD2. Germline CDR1 reads DFQATT; CDR2 reads SNEGSKA (reference sequence). This CDR3 contains 22 residues. Losses at the gene ends were 0 bases for V and 0 bases for J; bases not matched to a gene: 20. This chain's CDR3 is CSARDSLGDASGRSSSYNEQFF. The CDR3 nucleotides are TGCAGTGCTAGAGATTCGTTGGGGGACGCTAGCGGGAGATCAAGCTCCTACAATGAGCAGTTCTTC.

This clonotype was counted ten times or more. The gene calls are TRBV5-6 and TRBJ2-1; TRBD1 is a possible D gene (6 bases). Germline CDR1 and CDR2: SGHDT and YYEEEE. The CDR3 runs to 15 residues. The V end lost 5 bases, the J end lost 3 bases, and 15 bases lay between the germline ends. The CDR3 coding sequence is TGTGCCAGCAGATTCGCAGGGGTCTTCTACAATGAGCAGTTCTTC. It translates to CASRFAGVFYNEQFF.

This clonotype was seen many times. The chain is built from TRBV7-9 and TRBJ2-3; D remains unclear. This CDR3 has 8 residues. V was clipped by 5 bases and J by 15 bases, with 6 bases between them. Germline V lookup: CDR1 SEHNR, CDR2 FQNEAQ (reference sequence). As DNA, the CDR3 is TGTGCCAGCAGCGACCAATATTTT. This sequence encodes CASSDQYF.

The table lists this clonotype with many counts. DNA for the CDR3: TGCAGTGCTAGGACAGGGGGAGGAAAACTGTTTTTT. This gives the protein CSARTGGGKLFF. The chain recombines TRBV20-1 with TRBJ1-4, with 9 bases matching TRBD1. The germline V gene has CDR1 DFQATT and CDR2 SNEGSKA (reference sequence). V shed 3 bases and J 10 bases; nucleotides not matched to a gene: 3. The CDR3 has 12 residues.

The rearrangement joins TRBV20-1 to TRBJ2-5; perhaps TRBD2 as D (6 bases). Germline lookup yields CDR1 DFQATT and CDR2 SNEGSKA (reference sequence). V was cut by 3 bases and J by 4 bases, with 15 bases left in between. The CDR3 contains 14 residues. The CDR3 spells CSASRGRGGETQYF. As DNA, the CDR3 is TGCAGTGCTAGTAGGGGACGGGGAGGAGAGACCCAGTACTTC.